This TCR beta chain was obtained from a study of blood T cell repertoires in COVID-19. Across the whole study: Samples representing acute and convalescent COVID-19 were sourced from the United States, Italy and Spain. Sample material is recorded as cDNA or gDNA derived from T cells, B-cell-depleted T cells, or PBMCs.

Germline V CDR1 and CDR2: LGHNT, FRNRAP. V was clipped by 7 bases and J by 5 bases, with 15 bases between them. The CDR3 totals 14 residues. Original data processing: For nucleated cells, counts were estimated from reference gene primer amplification. Data came from immunoSEQ multiplex PCR; TCRdb stores just in-frame clones and leaves some out. For V, J and clone size, that table is used; D and trimming come from the DNA. Among 110,000 or so clones listed, around 84% were seen once. The source of this sequence is a man aged 40-49 years with acute or convalescent COVID-19. The source material was peripheral blood. The chain recombines TRBV12-5 with TRBJ2-1; D is uncertain. The CDR3 nucleotides are TGTGCTAGTGCCGAAGGAAGCGCCAACAATGAGCAGTTCTTC. Translated, it gives CASAEGSANNEQFF.